The rows below give T cell receptor beta chains drawn from one sample of a study of OX40 agonist ivuxolimab in advanced cancers. The repertoire was sequenced with immunoSEQ multiplex PCR; TCRdb's copy has only in-frame clones and lacks some. Counted here are about 20,000 clones, roughly 70% occurring once; the ten biggest clones make up about a fifth. The material was CD4+ or CD8+ T cells sorted from blood, obtained in a trial of the OX40 agonist ivuxolimab. The receptors shown here come from an adult with an advanced solid tumor such as melanoma, head and neck, liver or kidney cancer. Both conserved end residues are part of each CDR3. D genes are given only for firm matches. Expanded clones get a size class; other rows say once, few or many, or leave the size out.

d_call	clone_size	v_call	j_call	cdr3_aa	cdr3_nt
TRBD1	NA	TRBV18	TRBJ2-1	CASSEGTAIYNEQFF	TGTGCCAGCTCAGAAGGGACAGCAATCTACAATGAGCAGTTCTTC
NA	medium-sized	TRBV2	TRBJ2-3	CASTESQGLDTDTQYF	TGTGCCAGCACAGAATCCCAGGGGCTTGACACAGATACGCAGTATTTT
NA	few	TRBV7-3	TRBJ1-1	CASSLGVRNTEAFF	TGTGCCAGCAGCTTGGGGGTGAGGAACACTGAAGCTTTCTTT
TRBD2	NA	TRBV13	TRBJ2-5	CASSNGRVPTIQETQYF	TGTGCCAGCAGCAACGGGAGGGTCCCAACAATACAAGAGACCCAGTACTTC
TRBD1	NA	TRBV6-5	TRBJ1-2	CASRSQGRGIHGYTF	TGTGCCAGCAGATCACAGGGGCGGGGTATACATGGCTACACCTTC
NA	NA	TRBV11-2	TRBJ2-7	CASSPGFSYEQYF	TGTGCCAGCAGCCCCGGGTTTTCCTACGAGCAGTACTTC
NA	NA	TRBV9	TRBJ2-7	CASSVAGVGNEQYF	TGTGCCAGCAGCGTAGCCGGGGTGGGGAACGAGCAGTACTTC
NA	medium-sized	TRBV9	TRBJ2-7	CASSDTSYEQYF	TGTGCCAGCAGCGACACCTCCTACGAGCAGTACTTC
NA	NA	TRBV28	TRBJ2-7	CASSPQYEQYF	TGTGCCAGCAGTCCTCAATACGAGCAGTACTTC
NA	few	TRBV28	TRBJ1-1	CASSPGTAKLTEAFF	TGTGCCAGCAGTCCCGGGACGGCTAAACTCACTGAAGCTTTCTTT
TRBD1	NA	TRBV6-5	TRBJ1-2	CASSYWAGGANYGYTF	TGTGCCAGCAGTTACTGGGCAGGGGGAGCTAACTATGGCTACACCTTC
NA	NA	TRBV6-5	TRBJ2-7	CASRPGHIYEQYF	TGTGCCAGCAGGCCGGGACACATCTACGAGCAGTACTTC
NA	few	TRBV11-1	TRBJ2-1	CASSLWEGALNEQFF	TGTGCCAGCAGCTTATGGGAGGGGGCGCTGAATGAGCAGTTCTTC